These 4 T cell receptor beta chains were all obtained from the same sample, sequenced in a study of blood T cell repertoires in COVID-19. The data were produced by immunoSEQ multiplex PCR, yet TCRdb's version contains in-frame clones alone and is incomplete. The repertoire holds fewer than 200,000 clones, with around 84% as singletons. Sequenced material: PBMCs or T cells enriched from blood (not recorded which). The source of these receptors is a woman in her 30s who had been exposed to COVID-19.

This clone came up many times. The V call is TRBV4-3, the J call TRBJ2-5; 10 nucleotides agree with TRBD2. The length of the CDR3 is 17 residues. Germline V gene lookup returns CDR1 LGHNA and CDR2 YSLEER. V lost 2 bases to trimming and J lost 5 bases; unmatched junction nucleotides: 11. CDR3: CASSQKGSTSGAETQYF. Here the CDR3 DNA reads TGCGCCAGCAGCCAAAAAGGCAGCACTAGCGGGGCGGAGACCCAGTACTTC.

The rearrangement links TRBV18 to TRBJ1-5; D is undetermined. Between the trimmed V and J ends, which lost 6 bases and 6 bases, there was a span of 18 bases. The CDR3 extends over 15 amino acids. Germline CDR1 and CDR2: KGHSH and LQKENI. CDR3 bases: TGTGCCAGCTCCCAGCACCACGGGGAAGGTCAGCCCCAGCATTTT. Translation: CASSQHHGEGQPQHF.

The CDR3 here is CASSLASEDTQYF. In DNA, the CDR3 is TGTGCCAGCAGTTTAGCGTCAGAAGATACGCAGTATTTT. The chain couples TRBV12-3 or TRBV12-4 to TRBJ2-3; the D is unclear. The CDR3 covers 13 residues. V was pared by 0 bases and J by 5 bases, with 6 bases between.

This chain joins TRBV13 and TRBJ1-3, with TRBD1 matching 9 bases. Unmatched junction bases numbered 3, after V lost 6 bases and J lost 6 bases. Looked up from germline, CDR1 is PRHDT and CDR2 is FYEKMQ (reference sequence). The CDR3 is made up of 13 amino acids. This CDR3 is CASRGTGLNTIYF. CDR3 nucleotide sequence: TGTGCCAGCAGGGGGACAGGGCTAAACACCATATATTTT.